The rows below give T cell receptor beta chains drawn from one sample of a study of human T cells and chemical hapten exposure. TCRdb passed the RACE reads through MiXCR, listing each CDR3 protein once. The sample lists about 300,000 distinct CDR3 sequences; 5.5% were seen once. Sequencing used whole blood, obtained in connection with sensitization to the hapten diphenylcyclopropenone (DPC). These receptors were obtained from a woman aged 18-35 years with alopecia areata. Some clones in this sample may be carry-over from other donors' samples. Both conserved end residues are part of each CDR3. D genes are given only for firm matches. Some rows have no size entry. The others give once, few or many, or a class for an expanded clone.

v_call	j_call	d_call	clone_size	cdr3_nt	cdr3_aa
TRBV6-2/TRBV6-3	TRBJ2-5	.	many	TGTGCCAGCAGAGCCGATAGGGGGGCCAAAGAGACCCAGTACTTC	CASRADRGAKETQYF
TRBV5-6	TRBJ2-7	.	many	TGTGCCAGCAGCTCCCCGACGGACCGCTCGCAGTACTTC	CASSSPTDRSQYF
TRBV20-1	TRBJ1-2	.	.	TGCAGTGCCCCGGCCGCCGTCTACGGCTACACCTTC	CSAPAAVYGYTF
TRBV9	TRBJ1-6	.	many	TGTGCCAGCAGCTTACAGGGTCCACATAATTCACCCCTCCACTTT	CASSLQGPHNSPLHF
TRBV6-2/TRBV6-3	TRBJ1-6	.	many	TGTGCCAGCAGCCCGCAACCCTCCTATAATTCACCCCTCCACTTT	CASSPQPSYNSPLHF
TRBV7-9	TRBJ1-2	.	many	TGTGCCAGCAGCTTAGGGAAAGATGGCTACACCTTC	CASSLGKDGYTF
TRBV29-1	TRBJ2-7	TRBD1	many	TGCAGCGTAGAAACGGGACAGGGCTACCCCGAGCAGTACTTC	CSVETGQGYPEQYF
TRBV20-1	TRBJ2-3	.	few	TGCAGTGCTAGAGATTTCCGCACAGATACGCAGTATTTT	CSARDFRTDTQYF
TRBV5-1	TRBJ1-2	.	.	TGCGCCAGCAGCTTCACGACAGGATATGGCTACACCTTC	CASSFTTGYGYTF
TRBV5-1	TRBJ1-2	TRBD1	.	TGCGCCAGCAGCCACAGGGGGGAGACCTATGGCTACACCTTC	CASSHRGETYGYTF
TRBV4-1	TRBJ1-1	.	many	TGCGCCAGCAGCCCGGGGACACGAGTTGTAGCTTTCTTT	CASSPGTRVVAFF
TRBV7-9	TRBJ1-6	.	few	TGTGCCAGCAGCTTAGCCGGGAGTATACGCTATAATTCACCCCTCCACTTT	CASSLAGSIRYNSPLHF
TRBV7-2	TRBJ1-5	.	few	TGTGCCAGCAGCTTAACTGGGAAACCCAATCAGCCCCAGCATTTT	CASSLTGKPNQPQHF
TRBV20-1	TRBJ2-3	.	many	TGCAGTGCTAGAGATCGAAGGAGGGGGAGCACAGATACGCAGTATTTT	CSARDRRRGSTDTQYF
TRBV6-5	TRBJ2-1	TRBD1	few	TGTGCCAGCAGTCCCTACAGGGGACCCTACAATGAGCAGTTCTTC	CASSPYRGPYNEQFF
TRBV4-3	TRBJ2-5	.	many	TGCGCCAGCAGCCCACAGGGTCTCCAAGAGACCCAGTACTTC	CASSPQGLQETQYF
TRBV28	TRBJ2-1	.	few	TGTGCCAGCAGCTATAGCGCAGGGGGACTCAATGAGCAGTTCTTC	CASSYSAGGLNEQFF
TRBV12-5	TRBJ2-3	.	many	TGTGCTAGTGGTTTGGTAGTGGATACGCAGTATTTT	CASGLVVDTQYF